The 20 T cell receptor beta chains in this list originate from one sample, sequenced in a study of T cells in women clearing cervical HPV infection. Generated by immunoSEQ multiplex PCR, the TCRdb table keeps only in-frame clones and is missing some. The table counts over 15,000 clones; 3.2% lies in the top ten. The sample taken for sequencing was blood buffy coat. The receptors shown here come from a woman between 18 and 75 years old with a cervical HPV16 infection that either progressed to CIN3+ or cleared (not recorded which).

For this clone: The read finishes 3 residues shy of the CDR3 end, and the germline J gene is used to complete it. The chain links TRBV20-1 to TRBJ1-6; no firm D call. The CDR3 extends over 16 amino acids. Germline V CDR1 and CDR2: DFQATT, SNEGSKA (reference sequence). V lost 0 bases to trimming and J lost 0 bases, with 9 bases between them. The covered CDR3 bases are TGCAGTGCTAGAGATCTATTAAGCTCCTATAATTCACCC. Its protein product is CSARDLLSSYNSP. The full-length CDR3 reads as CSARDLLSSYNSPLHF.

Note on this clone: The read terminates 3 residues ahead of where the CDR3 ends, so the germline J gene completes it. J is TRBJ2-6 and V is TRBV30; 9 nucleotides line up with TRBD1. The CDR3 covers 18 residues. Germline V CDR1 and CDR2: GTSNPN, SVGIG (reference sequence). Trimming removed 3 bases from V and 1 base from J; junction bases left unmatched: 10. CDR3 amino acids: CAWSRSGQGMSGANVLTF. The sequenced part of the CDR3 DNA is TGTGCCTGGAGCCGCTCAGGACAGGGGATGTCTGGGGCCAACGTC.

About this clone: With the read ending 3 residues before the CDR3 end, the germline J gene is used to fill in that end. This chain connects TRBV5-1 to TRBJ1-1; the D gene is possibly TRBD1 (6 bases). Between the trimmed V and J ends, which lost 4 bases and 1 base, there was a span of 8 bases. The length of the CDR3 is 13 residues. Germline assignment: CDR1 SGHRS and CDR2 YFSETQ. CDR3 sequence reads: CASSQQGNTEAFF. The CDR3 bases that were read are TGCGCCAGCAGCCAACAGGGGAACACTGAA.

The sequenced CDR3 bases are TGCGCCAGCAGCTTGTATCCGGGACAGGGGGCTTACGAG. Encoded protein: CASSLYPGQGAYE. The whole CDR3 reads CASSLYPGQGAYEQYF. The chain is built from TRBV5-1 and TRBJ2-7; TRBD1 agrees at 12 bases. From the germline J gene comes the end of the CDR3, since the read stops 3 residues before it. Germline-derived CDR1 and CDR2 are SGHRS and YFSETQ. After removal of 1 base from V and 4 bases from J, the junction contained 6 bases not matched to a gene. This CDR3 has 16 amino acids.

As for this clone: Read data end 3 residues before the CDR3 end; the end is taken from the germline J gene. The genes are TRBV19 and TRBJ1-2; a weak D match, TRBD1 (5 bases). This CDR3 region has 12 residues. V lost 7 bases and J 7 bases, leaving 13 bases between the germline ends. Looked up from germline, CDR1 is LNHDA and CDR2 is SQIVND (reference sequence). The part of the CDR3 DNA that was read is TGTGCCAGTATCGGAGGGGTTAGTGGC. Its translation: CASIGGVSG. The whole CDR3 region reads CASIGGVSGYTF.

As regards this clone: Sequencing ends 3 residues short of the CDR3 end; the germline J gene provides the rest. This chain joins TRBV6-2 or TRBV6-3 and TRBJ2-5, with TRBD2 matching 15 bases. J was trimmed by 5 bases and V by 6 bases; bases with no gene match: 10. The length of the CDR3 is 17 residues. Germline loops: CDR1 MNHEY, CDR2 SVGEGT. The part of the CDR3 DNA that was read is TGTGCCAGCAGCCGGACTAGCGGGGGGGCCAGTACTGAGACC. It specifies CASSRTSGGASTET. The whole CDR3 protein is CASSRTSGGASTETQYF.

In the case of this clone: Read sequence stops 3 residues before the CDR3 end, and the germline J gene provides the missing end. The chain carries TRBV5-1 and TRBJ1-5; no definite D call. CDR1 is SGHRS and CDR2 is YFSETQ in the germline V gene. V lost 4 bases and J 2 bases, leaving 10 bases between the germline ends. CDR3 length equals 14 residues. The CDR3 bases that were read are TGCGCCAGCAGCCTAGACGGGGGCAATCAGCCC. Its translation is CASSLDGGNQP. From start to end, the CDR3 is CASSLDGGNQPQHF.

About this clone itself: The sequence runs out 3 residues before the end of the CDR3; the remainder is reconstructed from the germline J gene. The J gene is TRBJ1-5, the V gene TRBV7-9, with TRBD1 as a possible D gene (6 bases). The CDR3 totals 15 residues. V dropped 5 bases and J dropped 0 bases, with 11 bases sitting between them. The germline gives CDR1 SEHNR, CDR2 FQNEAQ (reference sequence). CDR3 DNA (partial): TGTGCCAGCAGCCTCACAGGGAGTAGCAATCAGCCC. Translating gives CASSLTGSSNQP. The complete CDR3 protein is CASSLTGSSNQPQHF.

Concerning this clone: The sequence runs out 3 residues before the end of the CDR3; the remainder is reconstructed from the germline J gene. This chain uses TRBV7-2 with TRBJ1-5; D is undetermined. The CDR3 is 13 amino acids. Deletions cut 1 base from V and 4 bases from J, with 5 bases between. Germline CDR1 reads SGHTA; CDR2 reads FQGNSA. This CDR3 is CASSLEVNQPQHF. Incomplete CDR3 DNA: TGTGCCAGCAGCTTAGAGGTGAATCAGCCC.

To note about this clone: Read coverage stops 3 residues before the CDR3 terminus; the germline J gene supplies the remainder. The chain recombines TRBV11-1 with TRBJ2-2; D uncertain. With 5 bases removed from V and 3 bases from J, the gap between germline ends came to 7 bases. From germline, CDR1 is SGHAT and CDR2 FQDESV (reference sequence). CDR3 length: 13 residues. The CDR3 spells CASSNYYTGELFF. CDR3 DNA, as far as it was read: TGTGCCAGCAGCAACTACTACACCGGGGAG.

For this clone: Read coverage stops 3 residues before the CDR3 terminus; the germline J gene supplies the remainder. This rearrangement joins TRBV19 to TRBJ2-3; D is possibly TRBD1 (6 bases). The CDR3 extends over 16 amino acids. Germline values: CDR1 LNHDA, CDR2 SQIVND (reference sequence). Trimming shortened V by 3 bases and J by 1 base, and 14 bases separated the two germline ends. The sequenced part of the CDR3 DNA is TGTGCCAGTAGTATCTACAGGGAGACGGGCACAGATACG. This sequence encodes CASSIYRETGTDT. The full CDR3 protein reads CASSIYRETGTDTQYF. The entire variable domain, with the rest obtained from reference TRBV19 and TRBJ2-3, is as follows: DGGITQSPKYLFRKEGQNVTLSCEQNLNHDAMYWYRQDPGQGLRLIYYSQIVNDFQKGDIAEGYSVSREKKESFPLTVTSAQKNPTAFYLCASSIYRETGTDTQYFGPGTRLTVL.

CDR3 region: CASSQPLYGYTF. CDR3 bases read: TGTGCCAGCAGCCAACCTCTCTATGGC. The V call is TRBV14, the J call TRBJ1-2; no clear D gene. The read ends 3 residues before the CDR3 terminus; that terminus is restored from the germline J gene. Trimming took 2 bases from V and 4 from J, leaving 5 bases between them. CDR3 length: 12 residues. The germline V gene has CDR1 SGHDN and CDR2 FVKESK.

As regards this clone: Coverage ceases 3 residues before the CDR3 finishes, and the germline J gene fills in the end. Other nucleotide sequences in the sample specify the same CDR3. The chain couples TRBV7-9 to TRBJ1-6, with D unclear. This CDR3 has 13 residues. Trimming removed 3 bases at V and 8 bases at J, with 8 bases between. Germline CDR1 is SEHNR and CDR2 is FQNEAQ (reference sequence). The CDR3 loop is CASSLAADSPLHF. The DNA read from the CDR3 is TGTGCCAGCAGCTTGGCAGCGGATTCACCC.

In regard to this clone: The observed sequence ends 3 residues before the CDR3 terminus, with the missing tail filled in from the germline J gene. The chain recombines TRBV20-1 with TRBJ2-3; 11 bases fit TRBD2. Germline assignment: CDR1 DFQATT and CDR2 SNEGSKA (reference sequence). V was pared by 5 bases and J by 5 bases, with 9 bases of the junction left unmatched. The CDR3 totals 15 residues. The DNA read from the CDR3 is TGCAGTGCTTTCGATAGCGGGGGGGCCGGAGATACG. This codes for CSAFDSGGAGDT. The complete CDR3 reads CSAFDSGGAGDTQYF.

Comments on this clone: The read falls 3 residues short of the CDR3 end, and the missing part is taken from the germline J gene. This sequence joins TRBV5-1 and TRBJ1-1; D gene uncertain. Germline lookup yields CDR1 SGHRS and CDR2 YFSETQ. V lost 1 base, J lost 2 bases, and 6 bases lay in between. This CDR3 comprises 13 residues. The CDR3 loop reads CASSLLQNTEAFF. The sequenced CDR3 bases are TGCGCCAGCAGCTTGTTACAAAACACTGAA.

Concerning this clone: From the germline J gene comes the end of the CDR3, since the read stops 3 residues before it. The chain is built from TRBV6-2 or TRBV6-3 and TRBJ2-4; the match to TRBD1 covers 10 bases. This CDR3 contains 14 residues. The germline CDR1 and CDR2 sequences are MNHEY and SVGEGT. CDR3 DNA, as far as it was read: TGTGCCAGCAGCTCGACAGGGGGCGACATCGAT. Its protein product is CASSSTGGDID. The whole CDR3 reads CASSSTGGDIDQYF.

Concerning this clone itself: With the read ending 3 residues before the CDR3 end, the germline J gene is used to fill in that end. This chain connects TRBV10-3 to TRBJ2-5; 7 bases match TRBD1. CDR1 and CDR2 from the germline V gene are ENHRY and SYGVKD. Unmatched junction bases numbered 6, after V lost 0 bases and J lost 5 bases. CDR3 size: 15 residues. This chain's CDR3 is CAISESKGARETQYF. Partial CDR3 DNA: TGTGCCATCAGTGAGTCGAAGGGGGCGCGGGAGACC.

About this clone: Read sequence stops 3 residues before the CDR3 end, and the germline J gene provides the missing end. The chain links TRBV7-9 to TRBJ2-7, with a tentative D call TRBD1 (6 bases). Per germline, CDR1 SEHNR and CDR2 FQNEAQ (reference sequence). The CDR3 consists of 13 residues. Trimming pared 7 bases from V and 6 bases from J, leaving 16 bases between. CDR3 region: CASINRDTIEQYF. Partial CDR3 DNA: TGTGCCAGCATCAACAGGGACACGATCGAG.

In the case of this clone: The read comes to an end 3 residues before the CDR3 does, leaving the germline J gene to fill in the end. The chain has TRBV29-1 and TRBJ2-3, with 10 bases fitting TRBD2. This CDR3 spans 17 amino acids. The V segment lost 6 bases and the J segment 2 bases; nucleotides outside the gene matches: 14. Germline loops: CDR1 SQVTM, CDR2 ANQGSEA. This CDR3 is CSVPSTALAGFTDTQYF. The DNA read from the CDR3 is TGCAGCGTCCCCTCCACGGCACTAGCGGGGTTCACAGATACG.

Concerning this clone itself: The read is 3 residues too short to cover the CDR3 end, so that end is filled in from the germline J gene. J is TRBJ1-1 and V is TRBV2; no clear D. V was cut by 2 bases and J by 1 base, with 5 bases left in between. Germline CDR1 and CDR2: SNHLY and FYNNEI. This CDR3 is built from 13 residues. CDR3 DNA (partial): TGTGCCAGCAGTGAATCCAGGAACACTGAA. The encoded protein is CASSESRNTE. The whole CDR3 protein reads CASSESRNTEAFF.